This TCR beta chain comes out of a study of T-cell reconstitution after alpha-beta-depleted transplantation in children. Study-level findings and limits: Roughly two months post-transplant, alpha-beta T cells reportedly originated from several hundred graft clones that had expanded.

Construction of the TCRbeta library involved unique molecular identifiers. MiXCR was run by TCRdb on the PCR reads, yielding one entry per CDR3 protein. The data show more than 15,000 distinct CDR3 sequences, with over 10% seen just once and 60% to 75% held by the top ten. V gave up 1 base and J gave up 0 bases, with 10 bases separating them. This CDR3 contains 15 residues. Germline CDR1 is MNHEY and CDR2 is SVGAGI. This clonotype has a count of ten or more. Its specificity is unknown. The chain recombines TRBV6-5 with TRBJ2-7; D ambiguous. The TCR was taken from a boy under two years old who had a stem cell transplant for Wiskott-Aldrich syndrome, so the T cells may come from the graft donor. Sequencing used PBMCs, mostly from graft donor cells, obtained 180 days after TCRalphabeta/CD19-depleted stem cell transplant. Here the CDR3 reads CASSYWGDSSYEQYF. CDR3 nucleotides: TGTGCCAGCAGTTACTGGGGTGATAGCTCCTACGAGCAGTACTTC.